This T cell receptor (beta chain) comes out of a study of shared clonotypes between healthy human individuals (dated by TCRdb to 2019 to 2021). Looking at the study overall: The cohort included a few men and a couple of women between 18 and 49 years of age. For each donor, three plates each were used for CD4 naive and CD4 memory, two plates were used for CD8 naive, and one plate was used for CD8 memory. To estimate repertoire size and how much clonotypes are shared between individuals, the study performed deep sequencing of blood TCR repertoires from roughly five healthy adults. To increase sequencing depth and limit assay-specific biases, different laboratories used diverse techniques to prepare libraries and sequence TCR repertoires. Between about 0.85 and 9.5 billion PBMCs per donor were obtained by leukapheresis. What the research found in general, with its limitations: Across a few donors, roughly 5% of naive CD4, roughly 3.4% of naive CD8, about 2.3% of memory CD4, and about 0.44% of memory CD8 clonotypes were shared. The small number of donors limited the genetic and exposure-history diversity represented. Compared with non-shared clonotypes, the clonotypes found in all four sorted-subset donors had higher generation probabilities. Only blood was sampled, and tissue TCR repertoires likely differ from those in blood. Rarefaction of sorted-subset datasets indicated incomplete sequencing despite the large sequencing depth. Naive subsets generally had larger estimated clonotype richness than memory subsets. Pairwise subsampling indicated that sequencing depth was expected to affect the degree of clonotype sharing among donors.

TCR CDR3 regions were amplified from genomic DNA by multiplex PCR using the deep immunoSEQ assay. Extracted genomic DNA from each cell subset was spread evenly across all wells of several immunoSEQ 96-well plates, with each plate serving as a replicate. For sorted subsets, around 200 ng genomic DNA, equal to tens of thousands of T cell genomes, was loaded into each replicate PCR. Purified libraries were quantified with a Qubit 3.0 fluorometer, sized on a Bioanalyzer 2100, and re-quantified with the KAPA Library Quantification kit. Every immunoSEQ 96-well plate was sequenced on a separate single-read 150-cycle Illumina NextSeq 550 flow cell. The authors' pipeline ran thus. Because only junctional sequences without quality scores were contained in the immunoSEQ output, filtering matching that applied to full-length reads could not be performed. To assign V/J genes and CDR3, sequences were annotated against IMGT germline references using PyIR, a Python wrapper for IgBLAST v1.9. Reads with weak V/J assignments (E-value above 1e-6), missing CDR3, stop codons, out-of-frame junctions, or ambiguous translated residues were removed. V3J clonotypes were defined as sequences sharing the same inferred V gene, J gene, and CDR3 amino acid sequence. Percentage overlap between repertoires was calculated by dividing the number of shared unique clonotypes by the size of the smaller repertoire. Three approaches were used to assess repertoire richness: RTK rarefaction, the Chao1 estimator, and Recon v2.1 estimates of unobserved clonotypes. For all TCRbeta clonotypes obtained by the gDNA method from a few donors, generation probabilities were computed with OLGA. The immuneACCESS repertoire file appears here via TCRdb, limited to in-frame rearrangements. These files lack a portion of the clones; in checked studies, under half of the deficit traces to unresolved V genes, and the cause of the others is not known. V and J calls and clone size are given by that table; D and trimming were obtained from the DNA. For this sample there are over a million clones; about four fifths appear just once. The ten largest clones capture 0.6% to 0.75% of the sample.

The donors were healthy, HIV-negative adults who had no recently reported acute infections or vaccinations. Every donor was a Caucasian adult living in Nashville, Tennessee, USA. CD4+ T cells were enriched by magnetic negative selection, after which naive cells were positively selected on CD45RA and the negative fraction was taken as the memory subset. Blood was collected by leukapheresis, and PBMCs were isolated by Ficoll-Histopaque density gradient centrifugation and then cryopreserved in liquid nitrogen vapor phase. Purity and quantity of every magnetically sorted T cell population were checked by analytical flow cytometry. Genomic DNA was isolated from each sorted fraction and quantified by UV absorbance on a Nanodrop 2000c. V drops 0 bases and J drops 1 base, leaving 3 bases in between. The CDR3 starts with the cysteine, ends with the phenylalanine, and has 13 residues. Only the CDR3 region is kept as DNA, spanning 39 bases read in frame from base 1. Taken from the germline V gene (reference sequence), the CDR1 and CDR2 loops are LNHNV and YYDKDF.

For this clone: Its antigen remains unidentified. No qualities accompany the bases; no much larger clone lies one base away.

This receptor was taken from a man aged 18 to 35 in good health. Some clones in this sample may be carry-over from other donors' samples. The specimen sequenced was memory CD4+ T cells from PBMCs. The cell subset or site label, read with the paper, signifies: CD45RA-negative fraction. The rearrangement joined TRBV15 to TRBJ1-2; a confident D gene designation cannot be given. The CDR3 in this case is CATSRDLNYGYTF. The DNA sequence is given as TGTGCCACCAGCAGAGACCTTAACTATGGCTACACCTTC.